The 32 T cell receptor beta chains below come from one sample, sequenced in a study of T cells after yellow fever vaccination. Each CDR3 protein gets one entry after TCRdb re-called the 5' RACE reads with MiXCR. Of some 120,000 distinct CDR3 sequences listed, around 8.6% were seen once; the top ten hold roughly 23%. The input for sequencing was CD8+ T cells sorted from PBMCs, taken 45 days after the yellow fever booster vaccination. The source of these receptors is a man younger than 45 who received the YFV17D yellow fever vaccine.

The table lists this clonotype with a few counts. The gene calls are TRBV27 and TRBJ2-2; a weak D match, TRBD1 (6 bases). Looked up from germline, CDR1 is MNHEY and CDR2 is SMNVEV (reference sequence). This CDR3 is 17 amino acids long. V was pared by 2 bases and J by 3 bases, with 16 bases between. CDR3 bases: TGTGCCAGCAGTTTAGTAGAGGCAGGGGTGCACACCGGGGAGCTGTTTTTT. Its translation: CASSLVEAGVHTGELFF.

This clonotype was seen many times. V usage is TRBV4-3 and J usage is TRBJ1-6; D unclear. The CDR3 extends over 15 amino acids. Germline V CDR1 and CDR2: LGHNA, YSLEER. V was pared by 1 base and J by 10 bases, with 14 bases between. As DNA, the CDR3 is TGCGCCAGCAGCCAAGCAGAGCTATCGGGCTCACCCCTCCACTTT. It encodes CASSQAELSGSPLHF.

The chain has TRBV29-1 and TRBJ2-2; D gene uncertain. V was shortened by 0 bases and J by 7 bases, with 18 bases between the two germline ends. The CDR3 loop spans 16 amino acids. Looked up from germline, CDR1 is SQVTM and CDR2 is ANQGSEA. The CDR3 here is CSVEELRLDGLGELFF. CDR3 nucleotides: TGCAGCGTTGAAGAATTGCGTCTGGACGGCCTCGGGGAGCTGTTTTTT.

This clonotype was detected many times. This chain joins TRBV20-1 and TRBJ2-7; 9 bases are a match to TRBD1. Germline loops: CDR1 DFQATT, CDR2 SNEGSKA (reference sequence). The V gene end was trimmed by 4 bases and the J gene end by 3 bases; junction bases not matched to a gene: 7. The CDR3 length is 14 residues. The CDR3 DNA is TGCAGTGCTAATACCCGGGACAGGGTCTACGAGCAGTACTTC. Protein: CSANTRDRVYEQYF.

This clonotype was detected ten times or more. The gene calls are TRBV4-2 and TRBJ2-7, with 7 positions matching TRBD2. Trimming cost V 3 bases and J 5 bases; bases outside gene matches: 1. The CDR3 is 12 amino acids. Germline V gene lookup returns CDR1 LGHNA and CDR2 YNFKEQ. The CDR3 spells CASSQGGDEQYF. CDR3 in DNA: TGTGCCAGCAGCCAGGGGGGGGACGAGCAGTACTTC.

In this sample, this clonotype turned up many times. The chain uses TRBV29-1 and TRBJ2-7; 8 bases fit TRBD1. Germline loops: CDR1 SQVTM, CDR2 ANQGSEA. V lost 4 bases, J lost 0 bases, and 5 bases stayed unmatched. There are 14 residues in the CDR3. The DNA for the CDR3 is TGCAGCGTTGGGGGTGGGACAGGCTCCTACGAGCAGTACTTC. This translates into CSVGGGTGSYEQYF.

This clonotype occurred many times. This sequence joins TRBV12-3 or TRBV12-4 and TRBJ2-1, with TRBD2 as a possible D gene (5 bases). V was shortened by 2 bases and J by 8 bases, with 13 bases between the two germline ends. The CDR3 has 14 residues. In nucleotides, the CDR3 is TGTGCCAGCAGTTTATCAGAGGGCCGCTATGAGCAGTTCTTC. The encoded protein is CASSLSEGRYEQFF.

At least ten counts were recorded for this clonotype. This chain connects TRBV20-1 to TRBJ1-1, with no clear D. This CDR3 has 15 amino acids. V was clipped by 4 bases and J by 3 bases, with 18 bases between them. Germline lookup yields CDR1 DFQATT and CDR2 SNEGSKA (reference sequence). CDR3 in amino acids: CSAKSLSSIYTEAFF. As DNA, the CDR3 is TGCAGTGCTAAGTCCTTATCCTCCATATACACTGAAGCTTTCTTT.

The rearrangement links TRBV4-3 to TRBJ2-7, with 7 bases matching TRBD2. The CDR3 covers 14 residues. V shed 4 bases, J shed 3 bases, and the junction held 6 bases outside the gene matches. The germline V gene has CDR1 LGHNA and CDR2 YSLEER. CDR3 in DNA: TGCGCCAGCAGCCGGGGGGAGGGCAACTACGAGCAGTACTTC. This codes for CASSRGEGNYEQYF.

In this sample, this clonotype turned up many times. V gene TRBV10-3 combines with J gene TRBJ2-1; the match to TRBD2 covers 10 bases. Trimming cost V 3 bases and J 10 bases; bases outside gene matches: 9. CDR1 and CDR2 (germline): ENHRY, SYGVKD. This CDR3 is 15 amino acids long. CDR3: CAISDLSGRLDEQFF. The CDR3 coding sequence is TGTGCCATCAGTGACCTTAGCGGGAGGCTAGACGAGCAGTTCTTC.

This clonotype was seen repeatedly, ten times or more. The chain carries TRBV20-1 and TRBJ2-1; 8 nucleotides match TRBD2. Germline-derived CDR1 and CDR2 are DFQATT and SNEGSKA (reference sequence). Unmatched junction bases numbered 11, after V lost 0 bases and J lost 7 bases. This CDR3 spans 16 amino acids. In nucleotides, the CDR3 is TGCAGTGCTAGAGAGACCTTCACTAGCGGTCGGAATGAGCAGTTCTTC. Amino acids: CSARETFTSGRNEQFF.

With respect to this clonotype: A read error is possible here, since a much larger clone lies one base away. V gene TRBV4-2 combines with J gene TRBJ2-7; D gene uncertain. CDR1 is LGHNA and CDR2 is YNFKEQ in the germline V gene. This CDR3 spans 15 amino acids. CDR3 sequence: CSSSQDPDAPYEQYF. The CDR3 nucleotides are TGTTCCAGCAGCCAAGACCCGGACGCACCCTACGAGCAGTACTTC.

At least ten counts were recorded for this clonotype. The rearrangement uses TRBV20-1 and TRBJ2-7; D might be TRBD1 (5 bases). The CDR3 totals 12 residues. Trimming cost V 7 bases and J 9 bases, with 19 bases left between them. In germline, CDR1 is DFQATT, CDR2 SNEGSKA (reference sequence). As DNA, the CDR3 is TGCAGTGGAAAGGGCCCTTCGCAGGGGCAGTACTTC. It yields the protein CSGKGPSQGQYF.

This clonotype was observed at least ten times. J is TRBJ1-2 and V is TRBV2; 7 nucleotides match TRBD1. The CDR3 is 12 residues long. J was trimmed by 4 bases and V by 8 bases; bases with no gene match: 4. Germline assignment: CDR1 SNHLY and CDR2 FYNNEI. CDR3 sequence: CASGRDSYGYTF. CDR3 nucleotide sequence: TGTGCCAGCGGGAGGGACAGCTATGGCTACACCTTC.

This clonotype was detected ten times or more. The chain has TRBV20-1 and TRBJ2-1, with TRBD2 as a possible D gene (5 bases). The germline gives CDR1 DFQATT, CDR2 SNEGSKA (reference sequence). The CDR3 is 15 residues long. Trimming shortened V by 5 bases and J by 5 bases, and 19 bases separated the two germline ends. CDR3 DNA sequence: TGCAGTGCTCAACTACTCGAGCGACTAAACAATGAGCAGTTCTTC. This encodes CSAQLLERLNNEQFF.

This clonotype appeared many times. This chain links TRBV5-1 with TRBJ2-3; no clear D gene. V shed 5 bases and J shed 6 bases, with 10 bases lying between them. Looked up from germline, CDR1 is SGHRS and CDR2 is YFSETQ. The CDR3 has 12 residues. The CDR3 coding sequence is TGCGCCAGCAGGTTGACCCCGGATACGCAGTATTTT. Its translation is CASRLTPDTQYF.

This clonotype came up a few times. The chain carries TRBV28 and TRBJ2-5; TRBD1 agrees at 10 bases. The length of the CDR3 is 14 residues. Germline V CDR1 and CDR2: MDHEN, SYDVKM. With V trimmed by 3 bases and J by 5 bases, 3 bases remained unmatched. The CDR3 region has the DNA TGTGCCAGCAGTTTGACAGGGGGCGGGGAGACCCAGTACTTC. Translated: CASSLTGGGETQYF.

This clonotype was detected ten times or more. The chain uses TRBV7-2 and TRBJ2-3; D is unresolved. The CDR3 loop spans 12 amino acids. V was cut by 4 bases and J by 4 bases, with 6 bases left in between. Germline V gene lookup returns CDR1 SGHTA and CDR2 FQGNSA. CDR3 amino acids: CASSSMPDTQYF. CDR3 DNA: TGTGCCAGCAGCTCGATGCCAGATACGCAGTATTTT.

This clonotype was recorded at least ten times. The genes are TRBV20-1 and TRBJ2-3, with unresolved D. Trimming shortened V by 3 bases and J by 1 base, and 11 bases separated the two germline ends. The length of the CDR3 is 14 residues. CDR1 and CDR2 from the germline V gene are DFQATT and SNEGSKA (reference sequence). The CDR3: CSASPQERTDTQYF. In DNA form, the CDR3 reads TGCAGTGCTAGTCCCCAAGAACGCACAGATACGCAGTATTTT.

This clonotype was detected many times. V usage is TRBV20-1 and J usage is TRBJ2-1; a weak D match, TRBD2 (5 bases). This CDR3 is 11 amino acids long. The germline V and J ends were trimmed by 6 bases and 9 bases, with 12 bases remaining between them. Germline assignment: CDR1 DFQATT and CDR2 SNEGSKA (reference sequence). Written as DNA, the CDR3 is TGCAGTGCGCGGACTTTCCTTGAGCAGTTCTTC. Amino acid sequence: CSARTFLEQFF.

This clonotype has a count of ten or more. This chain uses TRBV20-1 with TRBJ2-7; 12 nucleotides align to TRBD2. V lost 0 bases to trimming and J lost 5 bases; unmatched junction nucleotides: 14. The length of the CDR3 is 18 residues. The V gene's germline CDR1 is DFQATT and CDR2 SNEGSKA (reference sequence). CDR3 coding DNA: TGCAGTGCTAGAGATATTCTGACTAGCGGGAGAAGCTTTGACGAGCAGTACTTC. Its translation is CSARDILTSGRSFDEQYF.

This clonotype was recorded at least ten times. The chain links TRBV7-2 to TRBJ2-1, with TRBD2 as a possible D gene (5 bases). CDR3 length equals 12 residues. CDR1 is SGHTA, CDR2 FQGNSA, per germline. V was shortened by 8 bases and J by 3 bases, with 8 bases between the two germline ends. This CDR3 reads CASEGNYNEQFF. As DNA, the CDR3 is TGTGCCAGCGAGGGAAACTACAATGAGCAGTTCTTC.

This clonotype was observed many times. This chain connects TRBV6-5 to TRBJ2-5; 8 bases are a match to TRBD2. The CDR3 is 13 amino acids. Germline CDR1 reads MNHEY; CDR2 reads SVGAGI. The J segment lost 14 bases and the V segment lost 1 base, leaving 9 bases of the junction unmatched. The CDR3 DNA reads TGTGCCAGCAGTTACTTAACCGGGACTAGGACTTACTTC. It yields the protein CASSYLTGTRTYF.

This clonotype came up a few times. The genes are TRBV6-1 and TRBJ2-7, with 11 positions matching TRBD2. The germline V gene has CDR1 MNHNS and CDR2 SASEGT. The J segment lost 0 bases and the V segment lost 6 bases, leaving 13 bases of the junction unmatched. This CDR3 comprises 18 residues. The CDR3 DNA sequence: TGTGCCAGCAGGGATATACTAGCGGGAGTAGGAAGCTCCTACGAGCAGTACTTC. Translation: CASRDILAGVGSSYEQYF.

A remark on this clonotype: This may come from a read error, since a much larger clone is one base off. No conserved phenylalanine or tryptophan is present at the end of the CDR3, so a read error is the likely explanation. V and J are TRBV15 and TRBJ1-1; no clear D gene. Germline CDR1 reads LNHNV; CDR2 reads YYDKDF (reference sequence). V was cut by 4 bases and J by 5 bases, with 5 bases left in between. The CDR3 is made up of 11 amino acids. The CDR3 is CATSIVTEAFL. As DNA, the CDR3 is TGTGCCACCAGCATAGTGACTGAAGCTTTCTTA.

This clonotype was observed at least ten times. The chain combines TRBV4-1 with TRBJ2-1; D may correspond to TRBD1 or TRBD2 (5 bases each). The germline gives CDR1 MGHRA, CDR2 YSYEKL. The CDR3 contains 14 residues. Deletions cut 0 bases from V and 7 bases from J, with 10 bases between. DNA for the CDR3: TGCGCCAGCAGCCAAGAGGGGACGAGTAATGAGCAGTTCTTC. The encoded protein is CASSQEGTSNEQFF.

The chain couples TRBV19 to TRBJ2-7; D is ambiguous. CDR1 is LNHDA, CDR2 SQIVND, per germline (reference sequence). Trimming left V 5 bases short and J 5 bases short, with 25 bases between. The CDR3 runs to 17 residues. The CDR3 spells CASSLRPGWSRPHEQYF. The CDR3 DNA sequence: TGTGCCAGTAGTCTCCGCCCAGGATGGTCCAGGCCCCACGAGCAGTACTTC.

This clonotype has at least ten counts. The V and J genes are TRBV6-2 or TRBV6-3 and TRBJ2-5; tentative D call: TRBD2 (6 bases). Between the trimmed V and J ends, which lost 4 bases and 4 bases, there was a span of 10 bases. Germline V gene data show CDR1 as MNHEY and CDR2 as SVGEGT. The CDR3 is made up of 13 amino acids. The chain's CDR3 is CASSLADGETQYF. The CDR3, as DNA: TGTGCCAGCAGTTTAGCGGACGGAGAGACCCAGTACTTC.

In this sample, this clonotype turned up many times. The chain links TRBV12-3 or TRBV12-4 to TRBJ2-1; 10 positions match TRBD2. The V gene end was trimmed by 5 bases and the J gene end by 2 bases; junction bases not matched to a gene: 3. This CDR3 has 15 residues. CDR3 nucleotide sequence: TGTGCCAGCAGTCCTAGCGGGAGCCCCTACAATGAGCAGTTCTTC. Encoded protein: CASSPSGSPYNEQFF.

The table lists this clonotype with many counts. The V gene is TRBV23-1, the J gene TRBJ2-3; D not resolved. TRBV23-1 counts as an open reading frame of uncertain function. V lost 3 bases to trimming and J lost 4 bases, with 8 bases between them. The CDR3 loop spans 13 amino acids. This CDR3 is CASSQPGADTQYF. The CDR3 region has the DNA TGCGCCAGCAGTCAGCCGGGCGCAGATACGCAGTATTTT.

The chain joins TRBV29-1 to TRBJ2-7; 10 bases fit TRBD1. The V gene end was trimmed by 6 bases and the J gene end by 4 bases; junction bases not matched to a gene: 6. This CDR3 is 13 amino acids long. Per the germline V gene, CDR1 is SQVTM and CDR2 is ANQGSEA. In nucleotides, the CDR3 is TGCAGCGTGGGGACAGGGGTTAATTACGAGCAGTACTTC. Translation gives CSVGTGVNYEQYF.

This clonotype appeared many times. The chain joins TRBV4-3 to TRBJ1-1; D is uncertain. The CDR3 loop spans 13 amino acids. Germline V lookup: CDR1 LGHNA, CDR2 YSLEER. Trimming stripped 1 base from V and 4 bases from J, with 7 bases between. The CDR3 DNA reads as TGCGCCAGCAGCCAAGGATTGACCACTGAAGCTTTCTTT. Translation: CASSQGLTTEAFF.